This T cell receptor (beta chain) emerged from a study of cytomegalovirus exposure and HLA in healthy donors. Study conclusions and caveats: About 87% or about 30% of the time was how often most TCR beta V segments were productive, according to an earlier analysis.

This clone was seen once. What it binds is unknown. The PCR had 60 Vbeta and 13 Jbeta primers. Only in-frame clones appear in the TCRdb table, and some are missing; sequencing was by immunoSEQ multiplex PCR. The sample lists some 150,000 clones; 65% to 85% were seen once. V lost 0 bases to trimming and J lost 2 bases, with 8 bases between them. This CDR3 contains 14 residues. Germline assignment: CDR1 SGHKS and CDR2 YYEKEE (reference sequence). The chain uses TRBV5-5 and TRBJ2-5, with D uncertain. The sequence was obtained from a woman aged 35 to 49 in good health and CMV-seropositive. The material sequenced was PBMCs. As DNA, the CDR3 is TGTGCCAGCAGCTTGGCGGTCGCACAAGAGACCCAGTACTTC. Protein: CASSLAVAQETQYF.